This TCR beta chain was profiled in a study of T cell responses to AZD1222 COVID-19 vaccine. In the case of this clone: As yet, its antigen is unknown.

Study-wide points: Reportedly, close to half of spike-specific TCRs are directed against unmutated variant regions. Spike-specific TCR depth and breadth grew after two AZD1222 doses.

Germline CDR1 is SNHLY and CDR2 is FYNNEI. V was clipped by 6 bases and J by 0 bases; unmatched bases: 3. The CDR3 loop spans 15 amino acids. This table comes from immunoSEQ multiplex PCR, and its TCRdb copy is limited to in-frame clones, with some not included. The sample lists 150,000 or so clones, roughly 91% occurring once. The sequences come from peripheral blood, collected on day 0 of AZD1222 vaccination. V gene TRBV2 combines with J gene TRBJ2-1, with TRBD2 matching over 9 bases. The sequence came from an adult in good health. The chain's CDR3 is CASRATSGSYNEQFF. The CDR3 DNA sequence: TGTGCCAGCAGGGCGACTAGCGGCTCCTACAATGAGCAGTTCTTC.